This entry concerns a single TCR beta chain. Its specificity is unknown. These data are taken from a study of shared clonotypes between healthy human individuals. The assay was carried out at the deep level. Libraries were prepared by immunoSEQ multiplex PCR; TCRdb keeps only in-frame clonotypes and omits some of them. The repertoire consists of more than 400,000 clones, with roughly 95% occurring once and the leading ten covering under 0.065%. Findings and limits, study-wide: Sampling covered nothing but blood. Tissue TCR repertoires likely differ from those found in blood. Sequencing depth was expected to influence donor clonotype sharing. Naive CD4 clonotype sharing across four donors was about 5.3%.

This sequence was found in a woman aged 25 to 39 in good health. The sample consisted of naive CD4+ T cells sorted from blood. Subset meaning: CD45RA+ positively selected.

The CDR3 here is CASSFTGVGEKLFF. The CDR3, as DNA: TGCGCCAGCAGCTTTACAGGGGTGGGTGAAAAACTGTTTTTT. The chain has TRBV5-1 and TRBJ1-4, with 7 bases that match TRBD1. The CDR3 has 14 amino acids. The V and J ends lost 2 bases and 7 bases, in that order; junction bases with no gene match: 5. In germline, CDR1 is SGHRS, CDR2 YFSETQ.